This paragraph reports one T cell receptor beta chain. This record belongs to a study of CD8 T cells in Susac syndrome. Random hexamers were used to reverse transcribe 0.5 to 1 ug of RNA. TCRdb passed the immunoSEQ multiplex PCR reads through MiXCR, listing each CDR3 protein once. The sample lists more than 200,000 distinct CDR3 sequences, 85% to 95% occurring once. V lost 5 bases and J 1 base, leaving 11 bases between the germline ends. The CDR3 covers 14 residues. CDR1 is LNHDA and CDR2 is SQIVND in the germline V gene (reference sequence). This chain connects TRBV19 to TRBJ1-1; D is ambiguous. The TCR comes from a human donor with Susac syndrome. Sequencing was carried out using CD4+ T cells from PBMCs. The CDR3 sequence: CASSFGIRNTEAFF. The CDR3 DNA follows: TGTGCCAGTAGTTTTGGAATCCGGAACACTGAAGCTTTCTTT.